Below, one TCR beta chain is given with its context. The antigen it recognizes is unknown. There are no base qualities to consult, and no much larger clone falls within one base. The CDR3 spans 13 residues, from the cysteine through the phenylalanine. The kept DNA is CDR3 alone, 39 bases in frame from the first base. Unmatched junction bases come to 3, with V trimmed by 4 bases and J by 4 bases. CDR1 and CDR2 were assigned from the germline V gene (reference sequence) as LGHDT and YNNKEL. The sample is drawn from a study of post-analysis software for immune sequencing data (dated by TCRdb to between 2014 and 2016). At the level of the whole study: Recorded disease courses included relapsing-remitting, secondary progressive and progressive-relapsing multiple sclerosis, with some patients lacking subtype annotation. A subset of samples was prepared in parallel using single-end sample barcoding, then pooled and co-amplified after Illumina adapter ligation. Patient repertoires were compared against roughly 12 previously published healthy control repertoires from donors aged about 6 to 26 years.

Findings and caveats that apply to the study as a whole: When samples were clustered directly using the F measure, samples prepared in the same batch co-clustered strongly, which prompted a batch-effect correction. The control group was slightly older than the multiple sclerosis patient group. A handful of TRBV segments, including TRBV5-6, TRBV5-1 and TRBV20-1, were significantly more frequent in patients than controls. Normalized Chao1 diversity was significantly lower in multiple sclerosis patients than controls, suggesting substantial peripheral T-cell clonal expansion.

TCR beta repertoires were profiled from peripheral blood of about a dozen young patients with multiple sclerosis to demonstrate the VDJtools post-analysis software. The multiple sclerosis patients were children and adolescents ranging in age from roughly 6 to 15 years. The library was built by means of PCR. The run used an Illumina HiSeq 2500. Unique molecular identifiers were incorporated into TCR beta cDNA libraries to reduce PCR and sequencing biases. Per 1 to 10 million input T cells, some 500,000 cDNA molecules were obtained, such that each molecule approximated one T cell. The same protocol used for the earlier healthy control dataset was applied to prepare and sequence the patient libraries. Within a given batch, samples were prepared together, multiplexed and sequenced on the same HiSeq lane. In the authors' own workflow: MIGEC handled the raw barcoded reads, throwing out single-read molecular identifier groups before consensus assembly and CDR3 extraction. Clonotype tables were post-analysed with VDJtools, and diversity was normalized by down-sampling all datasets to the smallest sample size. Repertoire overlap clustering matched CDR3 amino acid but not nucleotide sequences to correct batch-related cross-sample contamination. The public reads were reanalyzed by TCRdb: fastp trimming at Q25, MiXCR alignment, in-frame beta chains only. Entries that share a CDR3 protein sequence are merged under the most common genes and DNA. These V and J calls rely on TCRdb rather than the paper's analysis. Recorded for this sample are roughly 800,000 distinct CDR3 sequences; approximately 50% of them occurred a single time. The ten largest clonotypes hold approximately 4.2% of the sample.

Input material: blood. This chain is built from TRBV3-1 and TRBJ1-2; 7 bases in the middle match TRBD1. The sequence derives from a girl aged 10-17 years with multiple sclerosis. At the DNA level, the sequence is TGTGCCAGCAGCCGTGGACAGGCCTATGGCTACACCTTC. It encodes CASSRGQAYGYTF.